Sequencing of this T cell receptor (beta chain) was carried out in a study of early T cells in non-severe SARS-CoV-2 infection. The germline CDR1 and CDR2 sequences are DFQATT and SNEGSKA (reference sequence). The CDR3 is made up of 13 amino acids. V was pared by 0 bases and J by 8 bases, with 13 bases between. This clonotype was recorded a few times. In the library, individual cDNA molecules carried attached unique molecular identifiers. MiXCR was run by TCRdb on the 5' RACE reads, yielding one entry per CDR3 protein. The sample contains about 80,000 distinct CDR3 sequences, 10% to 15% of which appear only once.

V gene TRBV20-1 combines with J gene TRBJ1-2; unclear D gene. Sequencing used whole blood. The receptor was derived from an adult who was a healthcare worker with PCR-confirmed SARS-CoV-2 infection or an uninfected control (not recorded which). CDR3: CSARDAEVDGYTF. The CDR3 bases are TGCAGTGCTAGAGATGCGGAAGTGGACGGCTACACCTTC.